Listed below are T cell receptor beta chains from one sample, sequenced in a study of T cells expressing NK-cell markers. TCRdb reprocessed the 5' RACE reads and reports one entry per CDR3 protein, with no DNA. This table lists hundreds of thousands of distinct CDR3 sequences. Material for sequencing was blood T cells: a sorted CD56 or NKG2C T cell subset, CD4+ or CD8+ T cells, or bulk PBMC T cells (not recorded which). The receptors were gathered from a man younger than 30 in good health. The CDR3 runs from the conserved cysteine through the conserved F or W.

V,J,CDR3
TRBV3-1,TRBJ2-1,CASKDQGRGEQFF
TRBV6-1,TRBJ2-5,CASNTGTGDSGTQYF
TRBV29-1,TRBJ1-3,CSVELFGTASNTIYF
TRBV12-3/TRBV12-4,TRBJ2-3,CASSLPGERGTQYF
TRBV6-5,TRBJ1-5,CASSYLSQPNQPQHF
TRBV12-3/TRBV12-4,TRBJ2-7,CASSRSWGAFEQYF
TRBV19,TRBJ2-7,CASSETPGQGHEQYF
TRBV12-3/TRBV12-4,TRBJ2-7,CASSLDGTPEQYF
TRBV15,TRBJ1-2,CATSRTPGLNYGYTF
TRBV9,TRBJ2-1,CASSPEAGGGHEQFF
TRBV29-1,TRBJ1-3,CSVEVMDSNLF
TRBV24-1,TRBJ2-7,CATSDSGIDEQYF
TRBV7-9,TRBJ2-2,CASSPSWNTGELFF
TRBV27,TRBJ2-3,CASSSPGLATSTDTQYF
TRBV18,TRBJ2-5,CASSPGGNFETQYF
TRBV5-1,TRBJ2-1,CASSFSGILPKNNEQFF
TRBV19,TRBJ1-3,CASKNAGPPGNTIYF
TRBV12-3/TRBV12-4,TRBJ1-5,CASSYRGLYQPQHF
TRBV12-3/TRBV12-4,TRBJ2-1,CASSFSLAGDSYNEQFF
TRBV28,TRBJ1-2,CASSLTGVGYGYTF
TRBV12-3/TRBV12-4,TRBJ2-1,CASSNSGSYNEQFF
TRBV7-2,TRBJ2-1,CASSFLNKGLYHNEQFF
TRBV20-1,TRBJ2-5,CSAKRTAQETQYF
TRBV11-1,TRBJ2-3,CASIETGTHKGTQYF
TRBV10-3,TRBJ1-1,CAIWGDQVNTEAFF
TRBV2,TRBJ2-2,CASRVSGVNRGELFF
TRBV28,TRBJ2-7,CASSRSGAYEQYF
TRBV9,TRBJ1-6,CASTSGTGVRSPLHF
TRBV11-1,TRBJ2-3,CASSWGRGTSGTDTQYF
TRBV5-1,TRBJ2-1,CASSLVSDTPYNEQFF
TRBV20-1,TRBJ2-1,CSPTGRGRNSSYNEQFF
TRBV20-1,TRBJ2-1,CSAAPSGTSVGEQFF
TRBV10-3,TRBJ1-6,CAIRDLNSPLHF
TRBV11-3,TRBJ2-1,CASSPRGLGQNEQFF
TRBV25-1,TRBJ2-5,CASGRAGIETQYF
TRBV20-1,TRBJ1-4,CSARFGDEKLFF
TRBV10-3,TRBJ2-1,CAISDLAKDNEQFF
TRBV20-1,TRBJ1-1,CSARSGARAEAFF
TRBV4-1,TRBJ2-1,CASSQDAQRLAAYNEQFF
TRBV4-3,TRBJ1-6,CASSRRTGIDSPLHF
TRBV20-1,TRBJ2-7,CSAGRVGQSNEQYF
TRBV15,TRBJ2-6,CATSRDRGGSEVLTF
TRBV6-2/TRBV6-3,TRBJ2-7,CASSSPGLGTYEQYF
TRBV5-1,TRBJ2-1,CASSLRGDRGLDEQFF
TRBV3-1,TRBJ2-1,CASSLVPLAGGTAYNEQFF
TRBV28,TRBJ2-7,CASGLADTYEQYF
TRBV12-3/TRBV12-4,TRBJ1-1,CASRRTLKNTEAFF
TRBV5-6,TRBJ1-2,CASALIPSRGYTF
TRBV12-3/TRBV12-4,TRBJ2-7,CASRMNGEQYF
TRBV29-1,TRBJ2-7,CSVGQGPSYEQYF
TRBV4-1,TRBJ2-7,CASSQDRTRYYEQYF
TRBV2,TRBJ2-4,CASSGGSGRNKNIQYF
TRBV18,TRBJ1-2,CASSPPGLDGYTF
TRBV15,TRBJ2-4,CATSRFQKTSSGNIQYF
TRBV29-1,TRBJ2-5,CSVVSGGYQETQYF
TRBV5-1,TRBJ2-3,CASSLARGLTTKRRGDTQYF